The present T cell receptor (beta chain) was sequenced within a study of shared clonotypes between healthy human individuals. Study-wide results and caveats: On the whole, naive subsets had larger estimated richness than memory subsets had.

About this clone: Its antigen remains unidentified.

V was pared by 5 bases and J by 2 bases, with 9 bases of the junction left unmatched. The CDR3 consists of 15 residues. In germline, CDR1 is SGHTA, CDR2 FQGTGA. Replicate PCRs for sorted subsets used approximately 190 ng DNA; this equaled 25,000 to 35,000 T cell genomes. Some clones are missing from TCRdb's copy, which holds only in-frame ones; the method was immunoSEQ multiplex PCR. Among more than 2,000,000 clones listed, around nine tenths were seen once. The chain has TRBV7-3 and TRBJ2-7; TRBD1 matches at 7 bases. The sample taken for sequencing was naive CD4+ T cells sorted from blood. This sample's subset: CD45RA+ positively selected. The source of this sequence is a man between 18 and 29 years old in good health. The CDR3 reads CASSKGDSGPYEQYF. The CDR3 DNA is TGTGCCAGCAGCAAAGGGGACAGCGGTCCCTACGAGCAGTACTTC. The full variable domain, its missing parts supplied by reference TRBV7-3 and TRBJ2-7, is GAGVSQTPSNKVTEKGKYVELRCDPISGHTALYWYRQSLGQGPEFLIYFQGTGAADDSGLPNDRFFAVRPEGSVSTLKIQRTERGDSAVYLCASSKGDSGPYEQYFGPGTRLTVT.